The entry below describes one T cell receptor (beta chain). Antigen unknown. Here immunoSEQ multiplex PCR was the method, and the copy in TCRdb shows in-frame clones only, minus some. The sample includes under 45,000 clones, around 84% seen only once; the top ten take 2% to 2.5%. This sample is drawn from a study of a mutant IDH1 vaccine in newly diagnosed glioma. About the research overall: Of treated patients, approximately 60% were men and roughly 38% women, averaging around 40 years. Earlier treatment was radiotherapy, temozolomide, or both, with most getting both.

The time point here: week 23, last vaccination. The content of each vaccine dose was 300 ug of mutant IDH1 20-mer peptide, and topical imiquimod accompanied it. The donors' diagnosis was new WHO grade 3 or 4 astrocytoma that was IDH1-mutant and ATRX-lost. With 6 bases clipped from V and 1 base from J, the junction kept 2 bases outside the gene matches. Germline V gene data show CDR1 as SGDLS and CDR2 as YYNGEE. The CDR3 is 13 residues long. Material: PBMCs, obtained from a glioma patient whose treatment included an IDH1 peptide vaccine. The receptor was derived from a woman in her late teens or twenties with glioma. Some clones in this sample may be carry-over from other donors' samples. The chain joins TRBV9 to TRBJ1-1; 8 bases align to TRBD1. CDR3 protein: CASNGQGNTEAFF. In DNA form, the CDR3 reads TGTGCCAGCAACGGACAGGGGAACACTGAAGCTTTCTTT.